A selection of T cell receptor beta chains follows, all from one sample in a study of CD8+CD57+ T cells in acquired aplastic anemia. TCRdb itself ran the reads through MiXCR, one entry per CDR3 protein. This sample has a few hundred thousand distinct CDR3 sequences; 61% occur once, and the top ten carry 25% to 30%. Sequencing was done on a sample of sorted CD4+, CD8+, or CD8+CD57+ T cells (not recorded which) from PBMCs. The receptors derive from a human donor in good health. CDR3s include the opening cysteine and the closing phenylalanine or tryptophan. Fields, in order: J gene, D gene, clone size, CDR3 length, V gene, CDR3 DNA, CDR3 protein. A D gene is named only where the DNA matches it firmly. The size of a clone is reported for some rows only, either as once, few or many, or as a class for expanded clones.

J gene: TRBJ1-4; D gene: TRBD1; clone size: NA; CDR3 length: 15; V gene: TRBV7-8; CDR3 DNA: TGTGCCAGCAGCAATCCGGGACAGGGACGAGAAAAACTGTTTTTT; CDR3 protein: CASSNPGQGREKLFF
J gene: TRBJ1-2; D gene: NA; clone size: NA; CDR3 length: 13; V gene: TRBV7-8; CDR3 DNA: TGTGCCAGCAGCTTCGAGGGCCAAGGTGGCTACACCTTC; CDR3 protein: CASSFEGQGGYTF
J gene: TRBJ1-4; D gene: NA; clone size: NA; CDR3 length: 15; V gene: TRBV7-6; CDR3 DNA: TGTGCCAGCAGCGCGCGGGACGGAGCTAATGAAAAACTGTTTTTT; CDR3 protein: CASSARDGANEKLFF
J gene: TRBJ2-3; D gene: TRBD1; clone size: NA; CDR3 length: 15; V gene: TRBV24-1; CDR3 DNA: TGTGCCACCAGTGACCTGGGACAGGGGCCAGATGCGCAGTATTTT; CDR3 protein: CATSDLGQGPDAQYF
J gene: TRBJ2-1; D gene: NA; clone size: NA; CDR3 length: 15; V gene: TRBV6-1; CDR3 DNA: TGTGCCAGCAGTGGGACAGAAAAATCCTACAATGAGCAGTTCTTC; CDR3 protein: CASSGTEKSYNEQFF
J gene: TRBJ2-1; D gene: TRBD2; clone size: NA; CDR3 length: 16; V gene: TRBV5-5; CDR3 DNA: TGTGCCAGCAGCTTCAAAGCGGGGGGCTCCTACAATGAGCAGTTCTTC; CDR3 protein: CASSFKAGGSYNEQFF
J gene: TRBJ2-2; D gene: NA; clone size: NA; CDR3 length: 13; V gene: TRBV20-1; CDR3 DNA: TGCAGTGCCAAAGACAGTCACACCGGGGAGCTGTTTTTT; CDR3 protein: CSAKDSHTGELFF
J gene: TRBJ2-5; D gene: TRBD2; clone size: NA; CDR3 length: 17; V gene: TRBV20-1; CDR3 DNA: TGCAGTGCTAGAGATCTACTAGCGGGGGAACACCAAGAGACCCAGTACTTC; CDR3 protein: CSARDLLAGEHQETQYF
J gene: TRBJ1-2; D gene: NA; clone size: many; CDR3 length: 14; V gene: TRBV27; CDR3 DNA: TGTGCCAGCAGTTTATTATCCACTTCGGGAGGCTACACCTTC; CDR3 protein: CASSLLSTSGGYTF
J gene: TRBJ2-3; D gene: NA; clone size: NA; CDR3 length: 12; V gene: TRBV19; CDR3 DNA: TGTGCCAGTAGTATCTTGGGAGATACGCAGTATTTT; CDR3 protein: CASSILGDTQYF
J gene: TRBJ2-2; D gene: TRBD1; clone size: NA; CDR3 length: 12; V gene: TRBV9; CDR3 DNA: TGTGTCCGGGACAGCTTCACCGGGGAGCTGTTTTTT; CDR3 protein: CVRDSFTGELFF
J gene: TRBJ1-1; D gene: NA; clone size: NA; CDR3 length: 16; V gene: TRBV29-1; CDR3 DNA: TGCAGCGTTGAACCTCGGCCGACGTACATGAACACTGAAGCTTTCTTT; CDR3 protein: CSVEPRPTYMNTEAFF
J gene: TRBJ1-6; D gene: NA; clone size: few; CDR3 length: 13; V gene: TRBV7-8; CDR3 DNA: TGTGCCAGCAGAACAGGGAGCGCTTCACCCCTCCACTTT; CDR3 protein: CASRTGSASPLHF
J gene: TRBJ1-2; D gene: NA; clone size: NA; CDR3 length: 11; V gene: TRBV27; CDR3 DNA: TGTGCCAGCAGGGCCCACCACGGCTACACCTTC; CDR3 protein: CASRAHHGYTF
J gene: TRBJ2-2; D gene: NA; clone size: NA; CDR3 length: 13; V gene: TRBV11-3; CDR3 DNA: TGTGCCAGCAGCCAGAGAGGTACCGGGGAGCTGTTTTTT; CDR3 protein: CASSQRGTGELFF
J gene: TRBJ2-2; D gene: TRBD1; clone size: many; CDR3 length: 14; V gene: TRBV4-3; CDR3 DNA: TGCGCCAGCAGCCCCGGGACAGGGCCCGGGGAGCTGTTTTTT; CDR3 protein: CASSPGTGPGELFF
J gene: TRBJ2-7; D gene: NA; clone size: NA; CDR3 length: 15; V gene: TRBV7-2; CDR3 DNA: TGTGCCAGCAGCCAGGACAGGCTCGGTGGGGGGGAGCAGTACTTC; CDR3 protein: CASSQDRLGGGEQYF
J gene: TRBJ2-3; D gene: NA; clone size: NA; CDR3 length: 16; V gene: TRBV25-1; CDR3 DNA: TGTGCCAGCAGTGACGGGCAGGTGGGCCCCTCAGATACGCAGTATTTT; CDR3 protein: CASSDGQVGPSDTQYF
J gene: TRBJ2-1; D gene: NA; clone size: many; CDR3 length: 13; V gene: TRBV6-2/TRBV6-3; CDR3 DNA: TGTGCCAGCAGCTTTTCACGGGGCTATGAGCAGTTCTTC; CDR3 protein: CASSFSRGYEQFF
J gene: TRBJ2-2; D gene: TRBD1; clone size: NA; CDR3 length: 16; V gene: TRBV7-3; CDR3 DNA: TGTGCCAGCAGCTTAATCGGGACAGGCGGGACCGGGGAGCTGTTTTTT; CDR3 protein: CASSLIGTGGTGELFF
J gene: TRBJ2-7; D gene: TRBD2; clone size: NA; CDR3 length: 13; V gene: TRBV19; CDR3 DNA: TGTGCCAGTACCCAACGGGAGGGCTACGAGCAGTACTTC; CDR3 protein: CASTQREGYEQYF
J gene: TRBJ2-1; D gene: NA; clone size: NA; CDR3 length: 12; V gene: TRBV20-1; CDR3 DNA: TGCAGTGCTTCCGGTATAGAAGATGAGCAGTTCTTC; CDR3 protein: CSASGIEDEQFF
J gene: TRBJ1-6; D gene: NA; clone size: NA; CDR3 length: 15; V gene: TRBV14; CDR3 DNA: TGTGCCAGCAGCCAAGGCCCGGCAGGCGGTTCACCCCTCCACTTT; CDR3 protein: CASSQGPAGGSPLHF
J gene: TRBJ2-6; D gene: TRBD1; clone size: NA; CDR3 length: 17; V gene: TRBV25-1; CDR3 DNA: TGTGCCAGCAGTGATAAAAACAGGGGCTCTGGGGCCAACGTCCTGACTTTC; CDR3 protein: CASSDKNRGSGANVLTF
J gene: TRBJ1-5; D gene: NA; clone size: few; CDR3 length: 14; V gene: TRBV15; CDR3 DNA: TGTGCCACCAGCTTAGACGGCTACAATCAGCCCCAGCATTTT; CDR3 protein: CATSLDGYNQPQHF
J gene: TRBJ2-7; D gene: TRBD2; clone size: NA; CDR3 length: 12; V gene: TRBV20-1; CDR3 DNA: TGCAGTGCTAGAACTAGCGGCTACGAGCAGTACTTC; CDR3 protein: CSARTSGYEQYF
J gene: TRBJ2-7; D gene: TRBD2; clone size: NA; CDR3 length: 14; V gene: TRBV10-1; CDR3 DNA: TGCGCCAGCAGGCCTTGCGGGGGGGGTTTCGAGCAGTACTTC; CDR3 protein: CASRPCGGGFEQYF
J gene: TRBJ2-3; D gene: TRBD2; clone size: NA; CDR3 length: 16; V gene: TRBV7-3; CDR3 DNA: TGTGCCAGCAGCTCGGTTGGACTAGCGGGCACAGATACGCAGTATTTT; CDR3 protein: CASSSVGLAGTDTQYF
J gene: TRBJ2-1; D gene: TRBD2; clone size: few; CDR3 length: 13; V gene: TRBV27; CDR3 DNA: TGTGCCAGCAGCTTAACTAGCGCCCATGAGCAGTTCTTC; CDR3 protein: CASSLTSAHEQFF
J gene: TRBJ1-2; D gene: TRBD1; clone size: NA; CDR3 length: 14; V gene: TRBV12-3/TRBV12-4; CDR3 DNA: TGTGCTAGTGGTTTGGCCAACCGGGACAGGGGCTACACCTTC; CDR3 protein: CASGLANRDRGYTF
J gene: TRBJ1-1; D gene: NA; clone size: NA; CDR3 length: 12; V gene: TRBV2; CDR3 DNA: TGTGCCAACAAGGGAGGGACCACTGAAGCTTTCTTT; CDR3 protein: CANKGGTTEAFF
J gene: TRBJ1-2; D gene: TRBD1; clone size: NA; CDR3 length: 15; V gene: TRBV5-1; CDR3 DNA: TGCGCCAGCAGCTTGGAACAGGGGAGGTGGGGTGGCTACACCTTC; CDR3 protein: CASSLEQGRWGGYTF
J gene: TRBJ1-5; D gene: NA; clone size: NA; CDR3 length: 13; V gene: TRBV20-1; CDR3 DNA: TGCAGTGCTAGAGCCACAAGTGGGCAGCTCCAGCATTTT; CDR3 protein: CSARATSGQLQHF
J gene: TRBJ2-3; D gene: NA; clone size: NA; CDR3 length: 16; V gene: TRBV20-1; CDR3 DNA: TGCAGTGCCGAGAAGGGAAAGTGGCCCGGCACAGATACGCAGTATTTT; CDR3 protein: CSAEKGKWPGTDTQYF
J gene: TRBJ1-1; D gene: NA; clone size: NA; CDR3 length: 12; V gene: TRBV20-1; CDR3 DNA: TGCAGTGCTAGATACACAGGAGGGGAAGCTTTCTTT; CDR3 protein: CSARYTGGEAFF
J gene: TRBJ1-5; D gene: NA; clone size: many; CDR3 length: 15; V gene: TRBV6-5; CDR3 DNA: TGTGCCAGCAGTTACGCGGGGACCCCCAATCAGCCCCAGCATTTT; CDR3 protein: CASSYAGTPNQPQHF
J gene: TRBJ1-2; D gene: TRBD1; clone size: NA; CDR3 length: 14; V gene: TRBV7-3; CDR3 DNA: TGTGCCAGCAGCCCCAGGGGGGACAGCTATGGCTACACCTTC; CDR3 protein: CASSPRGDSYGYTF
J gene: TRBJ2-7; D gene: NA; clone size: once; CDR3 length: 14; V gene: TRBV15; CDR3 DNA: TGTGCCACCAGGTTAGGGACGCGGGGCTACGAGCAGTACTTC; CDR3 protein: CATRLGTRGYEQYF
J gene: TRBJ2-7; D gene: TRBD1; clone size: NA; CDR3 length: 14; V gene: TRBV9; CDR3 DNA: TGTGCCAGCAGTGCCGGGACAGAGGCCTACGAGCAGTACTTC; CDR3 protein: CASSAGTEAYEQYF
J gene: TRBJ2-1; D gene: NA; clone size: NA; CDR3 length: 14; V gene: TRBV6-5; CDR3 DNA: TGTGCCAGCAGGGTTAGCGGTTATAACAATGAGCAGTTCTTC; CDR3 protein: CASRVSGYNNEQFF
J gene: TRBJ2-1; D gene: TRBD2; clone size: NA; CDR3 length: 16; V gene: TRBV5-5; CDR3 DNA: TGTGCCAGCAGCTTATACGGGGGGTCCTACTACGACGAGCAGTTCTTC; CDR3 protein: CASSLYGGSYYDEQFF
J gene: TRBJ1-1; D gene: NA; clone size: NA; CDR3 length: 14; V gene: TRBV5-5; CDR3 DNA: TGTGCCAGCAGCTTGTACGTTATAGGTGCTGAAGCTTTCTTT; CDR3 protein: CASSLYVIGAEAFF
J gene: TRBJ2-1; D gene: NA; clone size: NA; CDR3 length: 15; V gene: TRBV10-3; CDR3 DNA: TGTGCCATCAATAACAGGGGACTATCCTACAATGAGCAGTTCTTC; CDR3 protein: CAINNRGLSYNEQFF
J gene: TRBJ1-3; D gene: NA; clone size: many; CDR3 length: 16; V gene: TRBV13; CDR3 DNA: TGTGCCAGCAGCGAAGACGGACTGTACTCTGGAAACACCATATATTTT; CDR3 protein: CASSEDGLYSGNTIYF
J gene: TRBJ2-7; D gene: TRBD1; clone size: NA; CDR3 length: 14; V gene: TRBV2; CDR3 DNA: TGTGCCAGCAGTGCCGGGACAGGGGTCTACGAGCAGTACTTC; CDR3 protein: CASSAGTGVYEQYF
J gene: TRBJ2-7; D gene: TRBD2; clone size: NA; CDR3 length: 16; V gene: TRBV7-9; CDR3 DNA: TGTGCCAGCAGCTTAGTGGGGACTAGCGGGATTCTCGAGCAGTACTTC; CDR3 protein: CASSLVGTSGILEQYF
J gene: TRBJ2-3; D gene: NA; clone size: NA; CDR3 length: 12; V gene: TRBV7-9; CDR3 DNA: TGTGCCAGCAGGGTTAACACAGATACGCAGTATTTT; CDR3 protein: CASRVNTDTQYF
J gene: TRBJ2-5; D gene: NA; clone size: few; CDR3 length: 16; V gene: TRBV7-9; CDR3 DNA: TGTGCCAGCAGCCCTCGGGGGGCTCCTCAACGGGGGACCCAGTACTTC; CDR3 protein: CASSPRGAPQRGTQYF
J gene: TRBJ2-1; D gene: NA; clone size: NA; CDR3 length: 13; V gene: TRBV20-1; CDR3 DNA: TGCCGTGCTAGAGCGAGCTCCTACAATGAGCAGTTCTTC; CDR3 protein: CRARASSYNEQFF
J gene: TRBJ2-1; D gene: TRBD1; clone size: many; CDR3 length: 14; V gene: TRBV19; CDR3 DNA: TGTGCCAGTAGTCAGACAGGGGACTACAATGAGCAGTTCTTC; CDR3 protein: CASSQTGDYNEQFF
J gene: TRBJ2-2; D gene: NA; clone size: many; CDR3 length: 13; V gene: TRBV2; CDR3 DNA: TGTGCCAAATCCAACTCCAACACCGGGGAGCTGTTTTTT; CDR3 protein: CAKSNSNTGELFF
J gene: TRBJ1-2; D gene: NA; clone size: NA; CDR3 length: 15; V gene: TRBV7-9; CDR3 DNA: TGTGCCAGCAGCCCGACGACGGGGACTGGCTATGGCTACACCTTC; CDR3 protein: CASSPTTGTGYGYTF
J gene: TRBJ2-5; D gene: TRBD2; clone size: NA; CDR3 length: 17; V gene: TRBV6-6; CDR3 DNA: TGTGCCAGCACCCGGGGACTAGCGGGGTCCCTCCAAGAGACCCAGTACTTC; CDR3 protein: CASTRGLAGSLQETQYF
J gene: TRBJ2-1; D gene: TRBD1; clone size: many; CDR3 length: 16; V gene: TRBV9; CDR3 DNA: TGTGCCAGCAGCGCCCCCGGGACAGGGATCTACAATGAGCAGTTCTTC; CDR3 protein: CASSAPGTGIYNEQFF